A single sample gave rise to the 2 T cell receptor beta chains below, sequenced in a study of post-analysis software for immune sequencing data. Antigens of these TCRs are unknown. Presence of unique molecular identifiers characterized the TCR beta cDNA libraries. TCRdb processed the PCR reads anew with MiXCR; each CDR3 protein has one entry. This sample has some 690,000 distinct CDR3 sequences, with 55% to 60% found just once. The study's findings and limits: TRBV segments more frequent in patients than in controls numbered five and included TRBV5-6, TRBV5-1 and TRBV20-1.

The source material was blood. These receptors were collected from a girl aged 2 to 10 with multiple sclerosis.

This clonotype has just a few counts. Here the CDR3 DNA reads TGTGCCAGCAGTTCCCGGGATTGGACCTACGAGCAGTACTTC. The encoded protein is CASSSRDWTYEQYF. The chain is built from TRBV6-5 and TRBJ2-7; a possible D gene is TRBD2 (5 bases). The CDR3 contains 14 residues. The ends were cut back, 4 bases at V and 2 bases at J, with 12 bases in the middle. Germline-derived CDR1 and CDR2 are MNHEY and SVGAGI.

CDR3 coding DNA: TGCAGCGTCATGACAGGGTGGGAGGGCTACACCTTC. This gives the protein CSVMTGWEGYTF. This rearrangement joins TRBV29-1 to TRBJ1-2; 7 bases fit TRBD1. This CDR3 comprises 12 residues. With V trimmed by 6 bases and J by 8 bases, 9 bases remained unmatched. From germline, CDR1 is SQVTM and CDR2 ANQGSEA.